This TCR beta chain was observed in a study of cytomegalovirus exposure and HLA in healthy donors. At the level of the study: Around 180 million T cells yielded 117 million unique TCR beta sequences in earlier analysis. Study-wide points: Because they were indistinguishable, some V segments, including TRBV6-2 and TRBV6-3, were excluded. An analysis done earlier found most TCR beta V segments productive about 90% or about 30% of the time.

On this clone itself: What it binds is not known.

The PCR was carried out with 60 Vbeta primers and 13 Jbeta primers. Profiled with immunoSEQ multiplex PCR; TCRdb holds only in-frame clones, not every one. This sample has about 120,000 clones, with about 8% found just once. CDR1 is LNHDA and CDR2 is SQIVND in the germline V gene (reference sequence). CDR3 length: 14 residues. Trimming removed 6 bases from V and 5 bases from J, with 14 bases in between. V usage is TRBV19 and J usage is TRBJ1-5, with D perhaps matching TRBD1 (5 bases). Sequencing was performed on PBMCs. This clonotype was obtained from a woman between 40 and 50 years old in good health and CMV-seropositive. The CDR3 spells CASSPRGEDQPQHF. CDR3 DNA sequence: TGTGCCAGTAGCCCGCGGGGGGAGGATCAGCCCCAGCATTTT.